Below, 14 T cell receptor beta chains from the same sample are listed, as sequenced in a study of shared clonotypes between healthy human individuals. TCRdb's table, derived via immunoSEQ multiplex PCR, lists solely in-frame clones and lacks some. There are about 730,000 clones in the sample; about two thirds occur only once, and under 2% lies in the top ten. Specimen: memory CD4+ T cells sorted from blood. The subset denotes: CD45RA-negative fraction. These receptors were taken from a woman in her twenties or thirties in good health.

This clone was counted a single time. The rearrangement uses TRBV5-4 and TRBJ1-5; 10 bases fit TRBD1. CDR1 and CDR2 from the germline V gene are SGHNT and YYREEE (reference sequence). The CDR3 contains 15 residues. J gave up 4 bases and V 3 bases, and 4 bases lay outside the gene matches. The chain's CDR3 is CASSSGTGANQPQHF. DNA for the CDR3: TGTGCCAGCAGCTCGGGGACAGGGGCAAATCAGCCCCAGCATTTT.

This chain connects TRBV5-7 to TRBJ2-1, with 9 nucleotides matching TRBD2. TRBV5-7 is an ORF, with its function uncertain. The CDR3 consists of 15 residues. The trim removed 4 bases at V and 8 bases at J, leaving 10 bases unmatched. CDR3 sequence (DNA): TGTGCCAGCAGCCCCCCGGGACTAGCCGCGGATGAGCAGTTCTTC. Its translation is CASSPPGLAADEQFF.

This clone was picked up a small number of times. V usage is TRBV9 and J usage is TRBJ2-4; TRBD1 is a possible D gene (5 bases). Germline V gene data show CDR1 as SGDLS and CDR2 as YYNGEE. CDR3 size: 15 residues. Trimming left V 0 bases short and J 2 bases short, with 9 bases between. The CDR3 DNA is TGTGCCAGCAGCGTAGATCAGGGAACCAAAAACATTCAGTACTTC. The encoded protein is CASSVDQGTKNIQYF.

The V and J genes are TRBV10-1 and TRBJ2-7; TRBD1 might be the D (5 bases). Looked up from germline, CDR1 is WNHNN and CDR2 is SYGVQD (reference sequence). Trimming removed 8 bases from V and 2 bases from J, with 13 bases in between. The CDR3 consists of 13 residues. The CDR3 sequence: CASSDSYTYEQYF. The DNA of the CDR3 is TGCGCCAGCTCCGACAGCTACACCTACGAGCAGTACTTC.

V is TRBV28 and J is TRBJ1-1; the D is unclear. Trimming shortened V by 3 bases and J by 9 bases, and 14 bases separated the two germline ends. Looked up from germline, CDR1 is MDHEN and CDR2 is SYDVKM. The CDR3 length is 13 residues. The CDR3 DNA reads TGTGCCAGCAGTTTGAATTCCCCGGACCAAGCTTTCTTT. Translation: CASSLNSPDQAFF.

This clone was picked up one time. V gene TRBV5-1 combines with J gene TRBJ2-2; no firm D call. The CDR3 spans 13 residues. V lost 4 bases to trimming and J lost 4 bases, with 8 bases between them. Germline lookup yields CDR1 SGHRS and CDR2 YFSETQ. The CDR3 reads CASSLLTTGELFF. CDR3 DNA sequence: TGCGCCAGCAGCCTACTCACCACCGGGGAGCTGTTTTTT.

The chain links TRBV5-1 to TRBJ1-4, with a tentative D call TRBD1 (5 bases). The CDR3 runs 14 residues. The V end lost 2 bases, the J end lost 0 bases, and 5 bases lay between the germline ends. Germline lookup yields CDR1 SGHRS and CDR2 YFSETQ. CDR3 DNA: TGCGCCAGCAGCTTAGGGGCAACTAATGAAAAACTGTTTTTT. It is translated as CASSLGATNEKLFF.

This clone was detected only a few times. The chain combines TRBV4-1 with TRBJ1-5; D gene unclear. The CDR3 loop spans 16 amino acids. Trimming stripped 0 bases from V and 5 bases from J, with 14 bases between. Germline lookup yields CDR1 MGHRA and CDR2 YSYEKL. The CDR3, as DNA: TGCGCCAGCAGCCAAGACGAGGGTGTTGGCTATCAGCCCCAGCATTTT. The encoded protein is CASSQDEGVGYQPQHF.

This chain connects TRBV28 to TRBJ1-4, with D possibly TRBD1 on 5 matching bases. CDR1 and CDR2 from the germline V gene are MDHEN and SYDVKM. There are 15 residues in the CDR3. Trimming cost V 8 bases and J 0 bases, with 13 bases left between them. In DNA, the CDR3 is TGTGCCAGCGCGAGTGGGGGGACAACTAATGAAAAACTGTTTTTT. Translated: CASASGGTTNEKLFF.

This chain connects TRBV11-3 to TRBJ2-7, with 12 bases matching TRBD2. Germline assignment: CDR1 SGHNT and CDR2 YENEEA. V was pared by 5 bases and J by 3 bases, with 5 bases of the junction left unmatched. This CDR3 has 15 residues. CDR3 protein: CASSTRTSGNYEQYF. CDR3 DNA sequence: TGTGCCAGCAGCACCAGGACTAGCGGGAACTACGAGCAGTACTTC.

This clone has just a few counts. The chain links TRBV6-5 to TRBJ1-4, with a tentative D call TRBD1 (5 bases). The germline gives CDR1 MNHEY, CDR2 SVGAGI. This CDR3 region has 14 residues. V gave up 2 bases and J gave up 10 bases, with 14 bases separating them. As DNA, the CDR3 is TGTGCCAGCAGTTACCGTATGGACGGGGGAAAACTGTTTTTT. Amino acid sequence: CASSYRMDGGKLFF.

The J gene is TRBJ1-5, the V gene TRBV5-8, with 7 bases fitting TRBD1. The CDR3 is made up of 15 amino acids. J lost 0 bases, V lost 5 bases, and 5 bases had no gene match. CDR1 and CDR2 (germline): SGHTS, YDEGEE. The CDR3 loop is CASRPTGYSNQPQHF. The CDR3 coding sequence is TGTGCCAGCAGACCGACAGGGTATAGCAATCAGCCCCAGCATTTT.

The genes are TRBV7-2 and TRBJ2-7; the D gene is possibly TRBD2 (5 bases). The germline CDR1 and CDR2 sequences are SGHTA and FQGNSA. This CDR3 has 15 residues. The V end was cut by 5 bases, the J end by 2 bases, with 16 bases between. The CDR3 DNA reads TGTGCCAGCAGCCGAGCCCGGGGAACCGCCTACGAGCAGTACTTC. It specifies CASSRARGTAYEQYF.

The chain uses TRBV7-9 and TRBJ2-2, with D perhaps matching TRBD1 or TRBD2 (5 bases each). Germline values: CDR1 SEHNR, CDR2 FQNEAQ (reference sequence). V was trimmed by 1 base and J by 5 bases, leaving 20 bases between them. The CDR3 has 18 residues. CDR3 bases: TGTGCCAGCAGCTTAGGATGGAGGACACGCCGCGAGACCGGGGAGCTGTTTTTT. It encodes CASSLGWRTRRETGELFF.